This TCR beta chain was documented in a study of Ad26.COV2.S vaccination and SARS-CoV-2 variants. Findings and limits, study-wide: Relative to placebo recipients, vaccine recipients exhibited elevated spike-specific TCR breadth. Reported post-vaccination CD8+ and CD4+ T cell responses to spike showed substantial breadth. An underestimation of total T cell responses may have resulted from the TCR breadth and depth analyses.

The method was immunoSEQ multiplex PCR; TCRdb's version includes in-frame clones alone and lacks a portion of them. The sample has roughly 380,000 clones, about 90% seen once. Trimming took 6 bases from V and 6 from J, leaving 18 bases between them. Germline assignment: CDR1 LNHDA and CDR2 SQIVND (reference sequence). This CDR3 comprises 15 residues. In this sample, this clone turned up a few times. Its target is unknown. Sequenced material: peripheral blood, taken after recovery from COVID-19. The V gene is TRBV19, the J gene TRBJ1-5, with no clear D. The sequence was collected from a human donor who had recovered from COVID-19. DNA of the CDR3: TGTGCCAGTAGGCCGGGCCTCGAATGGACTCAGCCCCAGCATTTT. This codes for CASRPGLEWTQPQHF.